Following are 14 T cell receptor beta chains from one sample sequenced in a study of T cell repertoires in cytomegalovirus infection. TCRdb analysed the reads with MiXCR anew, one entry per CDR3 protein. This repertoire shows some 600,000 distinct CDR3 sequences, less than 25% found once; its top ten account for less than 9.5%. Source material: CD8+ T cells from PBMCs. These receptors were taken from a human donor in good health (CMV status not recorded). Some clones in this sample may be carry-over from other donors' samples.

In its sample, this clonotype was seen many times. This rearrangement joins TRBV7-8 to TRBJ2-5; TRBD2 agrees at 7 bases. This CDR3 has 13 residues. The trim removed 5 bases at V and 2 bases at J, leaving 2 bases unmatched. CDR1 SGHVS and CDR2 FQNEAQ come from the germline V gene. CDR3: CASSPAGQETQYF. Here the CDR3 DNA reads TGTGCCAGCAGCCCAGCGGGGCAAGAGACCCAGTACTTC.

Concerning this clonotype itself: One base away lies a much larger clone, so this may be a sequencing read error. The rearrangement uses TRBV6-2 or TRBV6-3 and TRBJ2-1; 7 bases align to TRBD1. Per germline, CDR1 MNHEY and CDR2 SVGEGT. The CDR3 covers 14 residues. The CDR3 sequence: CVSSLPGQHNEQFF. The CDR3 DNA sequence: TGTGTCAGCAGCCTACCGGGACAGCACAATGAGCAGTTCTTC.

This chain links TRBV14 with TRBJ2-5; D unresolved. There are 11 residues in the CDR3. CDR1 is SGHDN and CDR2 is FVKESK in the germline V gene. The V end was cut by 3 bases, the J end by 5 bases, with 4 bases between. CDR3 amino acids: CASSQWETQYF. The CDR3 DNA sequence: TGTGCCAGCAGCCAGTGGGAGACCCAGTACTTC.

In this sample, this clonotype turned up a few times. V usage is TRBV13 and J usage is TRBJ1-4; no clear D gene. Germline CDR1 reads PRHDT; CDR2 reads FYEKMQ (reference sequence). V was shortened by 4 bases and J by 0 bases, with 9 bases between the two germline ends. CDR3 size: 15 residues. CDR3 sequence reads: CASSYRGATNEKLFF. The CDR3 nucleotides are TGTGCCAGCAGCTACCGAGGAGCAACTAATGAAAAACTGTTTTTT.

The rearrangement uses TRBV15 and TRBJ2-5, with D perhaps TRBD1 (6 bases). V dropped 5 bases and J dropped 1 base, with 11 bases sitting between them. This CDR3 region has 14 residues. Per germline, CDR1 LNHNV and CDR2 YYDKDF (reference sequence). The CDR3: CATSGDRSQETQYF. Written as DNA, the CDR3 is TGTGCCACCAGCGGCGACAGGAGCCAAGAGACCCAGTACTTC.

The chain uses TRBV27 and TRBJ1-5, with 9 bases identical to TRBD1. Germline assignment: CDR1 MNHEY and CDR2 SMNVEV (reference sequence). The CDR3 sequence is 14 residues long. The V gene end was trimmed by 2 bases and the J gene end by 7 bases; junction bases not matched to a gene: 3. The CDR3 region is CASSLTGGLQPQHF. The CDR3 coding sequence is TGTGCCAGCAGTTTAACAGGGGGCTTGCAGCCCCAGCATTTT.

This clonotype has a count of ten or more. This chain connects TRBV7-2 to TRBJ1-6, with D possibly TRBD1 on 6 matching bases. V was clipped by 5 bases and J by 7 bases, with 18 bases between them. Germline CDR1 and CDR2: SGHTA and FQGNSA. CDR3 length: 16 residues. CDR3 nucleotides: TGTGCCAGCAGCGATACCCTCAGGGGCGGCAATTCACCCCTCCACTTT. As protein: CASSDTLRGGNSPLHF. Full variable domain (outside the CDR3, taken from reference TRBV7-2 and TRBJ1-6): GAGVSQSPSNKVTEKGKDVELRCDPISGHTALYWYRQSLGQGLEFLIYFQGNSAPDKSGLPSDRFSAERTGGSVSTLTIQRTQQEDSAVYLCASSDTLRGGNSPLHFGNGTRLTVT.

This chain connects TRBV9 to TRBJ2-1; the D call may be TRBD1 or TRBD2 (7 bases each). Germline CDR1 and CDR2: SGDLS and YYNGEE. The CDR3 is 12 amino acids. V was pared by 10 bases and J by 7 bases, with 15 bases between. The CDR3: CAGGGTENEQFF. The CDR3 DNA is TGTGCCGGGGGGGGGACAGAGAATGAGCAGTTCTTC.

The chain links TRBV15 to TRBJ2-1; D is possibly TRBD1 (5 bases). Germline V gene sequence: CDR1 LNHNV, CDR2 YYDKDF (reference sequence). This CDR3 contains 16 residues. V was shortened by 5 bases and J by 1 base, with 15 bases between the two germline ends. The CDR3 loop is CATSGPGQISYNEQFF. The CDR3 DNA sequence: TGTGCCACCAGCGGTCCAGGACAAATATCCTACAATGAGCAGTTCTTC.

The CDR3 nucleotides read TGTGCCAGCATACGGACCCGGGCCGTCAACACTGAAGCTTTCTTT. This gives the protein CASIRTRAVNTEAFF. The rearrangement joins TRBV6-5 to TRBJ1-1; no definite D call. Trimming removed 7 bases at V and 2 bases at J, with 17 bases between. This CDR3 is 15 amino acids long. Germline lookup yields CDR1 MNHEY and CDR2 SVGAGI.

This clonotype was seen only a few times. The rearrangement links TRBV11-1 to TRBJ2-1, with 8 bases lining up with TRBD2. Germline V CDR1 and CDR2: SGHAT, FQDESV (reference sequence). This CDR3 has 17 amino acids. Trimming cost V 0 bases and J 2 bases; bases outside gene matches: 6. CDR3: CASSLAGRLATYNEQFF. The CDR3 bases are TGTGCCAGCAGCTTAGCGGGGAGACTAGCGACCTACAATGAGCAGTTCTTC.

This clonotype has only a few counts. The V call is TRBV6-6, the J call TRBJ2-7; D might be TRBD1 (6 bases). V dropped 7 bases and J dropped 4 bases, with 8 bases sitting between them. Germline V lookup: CDR1 MNHNY, CDR2 SVGAGI (reference sequence). This CDR3 is built from 11 residues. The CDR3: CASTQGYEQYV. Here the CDR3 DNA reads TGTGCCAGCACCCAGGGGTACGAGCAGTACGTC.

This chain links TRBV20-1 with TRBJ1-1, with TRBD1 as a possible D gene (6 bases). The CDR3 extends over 12 amino acids. Germline V gene data show CDR1 as DFQATT and CDR2 as SNEGSKA (reference sequence). This CDR3 reads CSQTGFNTEAFF. The CDR3 DNA follows: TGCAGCCAAACAGGGTTCAACACTGAAGCTTTCTTT.

This clonotype was seen ten or more times. The chain recombines TRBV12-3 or TRBV12-4 with TRBJ2-7, with D tentatively TRBD1 or TRBD2 (6 bases each). V was clipped by 6 bases and J by 5 bases, with 17 bases between them. The CDR3 is 14 residues long. The CDR3 is CASSSEQGGNEQYF. The CDR3 DNA is TGTGCCAGCAGCTCGGAACAGGGAGGTAACGAGCAGTACTTC.